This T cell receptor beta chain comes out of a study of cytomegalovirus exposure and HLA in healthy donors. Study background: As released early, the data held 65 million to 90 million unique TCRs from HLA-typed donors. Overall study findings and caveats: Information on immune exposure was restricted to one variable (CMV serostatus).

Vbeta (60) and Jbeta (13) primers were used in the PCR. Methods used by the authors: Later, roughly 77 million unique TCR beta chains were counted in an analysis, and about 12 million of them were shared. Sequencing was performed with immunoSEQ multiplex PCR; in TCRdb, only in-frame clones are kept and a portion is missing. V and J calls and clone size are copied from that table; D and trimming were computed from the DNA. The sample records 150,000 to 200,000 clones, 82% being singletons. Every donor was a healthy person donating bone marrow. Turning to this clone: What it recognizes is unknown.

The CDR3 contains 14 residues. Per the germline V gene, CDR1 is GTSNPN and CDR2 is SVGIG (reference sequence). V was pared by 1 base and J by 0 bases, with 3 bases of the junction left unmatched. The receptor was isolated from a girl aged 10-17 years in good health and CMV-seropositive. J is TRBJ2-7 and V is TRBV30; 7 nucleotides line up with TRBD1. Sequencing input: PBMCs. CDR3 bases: TGTGCCTGGAGTGGGACAGGCCTCTCCTACGAGCAGTACTTC. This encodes CAWSGTGLSYEQYF. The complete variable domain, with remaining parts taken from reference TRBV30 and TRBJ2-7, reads SQTIHQWPATLVQPVGSPLSLECTVEGTSNPNLYWYRQAAGRGLQLLFYSVGIGQISSEVPQNLSASRPQDRQFILSSKKLLLSDSGFYLCAWSGTGLSYEQYFGPGTRLTVT.